A single sample is the source of the 9 T cell receptor beta chains below, sequenced in a study of identical twins. TCRdb processed the 5' RACE reads anew with MiXCR; each CDR3 protein has one entry. The data contain 210,000 or so distinct CDR3 sequences, about a sixth of them singletons. The same data also went into a second study, on T cells expressing NK-cell markers.

The sample was CD8+ T cells sorted from blood. The receptors were sampled from a woman aged 18-29 years in good health.

V usage is TRBV7-4 and J usage is TRBJ2-3; 8 bases fit TRBD2. Germline CDR1 reads SGHVT; CDR2 reads SQSDAQ. The CDR3 has 16 amino acids. Unmatched junction bases numbered 14, after V lost 6 bases and J lost 6 bases. The CDR3 bases are TGTGCCAGCAGATTAAGAGGCGGGGGGACCACGGATACGCAGTATTTT. Protein sequence: CASRLRGGGTTDTQYF.

The sample holds a few counts of this clonotype. The CDR3 reads CASSPGWDGYTF. As DNA, the CDR3 is TGTGCCAGCAGCCCAGGGTGGGATGGCTACACCTTC. This chain uses TRBV12-3 or TRBV12-4 with TRBJ1-2; a weak D match, TRBD1 (5 bases). CDR3 length: 12 amino acids. V shed 6 bases and J shed 6 bases, with 11 bases lying between them.

In this sample, this clonotype turned up a few times. The V gene is TRBV12-5, the J gene TRBJ2-3; TRBD1 matches 8 bases. The junction had 9 bases not matched to a gene; V was cut back by 5 bases and J by 2 bases. CDR3 length equals 16 residues. Germline V lookup: CDR1 LGHNT, CDR2 FRNRAP. The CDR3 protein is CASGPRDRSPTDTQYF. DNA of the CDR3: TGTGCTAGTGGTCCCAGGGACAGGAGCCCCACAGATACGCAGTATTTT.

This clonotype occurred a few times. The rearrangement joins TRBV9 to TRBJ1-1; D ambiguous. Germline assignment: CDR1 SGDLS and CDR2 YYNGEE. This CDR3 contains 15 residues. V lost 3 bases and J 3 bases, leaving 15 bases between the germline ends. The CDR3 DNA reads TGTGCCAGCAGCGCAACCAGTAGTTCGGACACTGAAGCTTTCTTT. Its translation: CASSATSSSDTEAFF.

This clonotype was observed at least ten times. The chain joins TRBV20-1 to TRBJ2-7, with 8 bases that match TRBD2. This CDR3 has 13 amino acids. Germline CDR1 is DFQATT and CDR2 is SNEGSKA (reference sequence). Unmatched junction bases numbered 7, after V lost 7 bases and J lost 2 bases. DNA for the CDR3: TGCAGTGGTCGGACTAGCCTTGCCTACGAGCAGTACTTC. Translation: CSGRTSLAYEQYF.

The CDR3: CAWSVLSNEQFF. CDR3 sequence (DNA): TGTGCCTGGAGTGTACTCAGCAATGAGCAGTTCTTC. V usage is TRBV30 and J usage is TRBJ2-1, with unresolved D. CDR1 and CDR2 (germline): GTSNPN, SVGIG (reference sequence). V was clipped by 0 bases and J by 6 bases, with 6 bases between them. This CDR3 has 12 amino acids. Full variable domain (remainder filled in from reference TRBV30 and TRBJ2-1): SQTIHQWPATLVQPVGSPLSLECTVEGTSNPNLYWYRQAAGRGLQLLFYSVGIGQISSEVPQNLSASRPQDRQFILSSKKLLLSDSGFYLCAWSVLSNEQFFGPGTRLTVL.

V and J are TRBV7-9 and TRBJ2-7; 7 nucleotides line up with TRBD1. The trim removed 6 bases at V and 4 bases at J, leaving 12 bases unmatched. Germline lookup yields CDR1 SEHNR and CDR2 FQNEAQ (reference sequence). CDR3 length: 15 amino acids. The CDR3 spells CASSSALSTGYEQYF. As DNA, the CDR3 is TGTGCCAGCAGTTCAGCCCTGTCGACAGGGTACGAGCAGTACTTC.

The rearrangement uses TRBV20-1 and TRBJ2-2; 7 nucleotides line up with TRBD2. Germline CDR1 DFQATT, CDR2 SNEGSKA (reference sequence). This CDR3 region has 15 residues. After removal of 3 bases from V and 5 bases from J, the junction contained 9 bases not matched to a gene. DNA of the CDR3: TGCAGTGCTAGGCCCGGGGGGAGGTTTACCGGGGAGCTGTTTTTT. It is translated as CSARPGGRFTGELFF.

This clonotype was seen a few times. Its ends do not fully match the called genes, so a read error is possible. The rearrangement uses TRBV12-3 or TRBV12-4 and TRBJ2-2; 7 nucleotides line up with TRBD1. CDR3 length: 16 residues. As DNA, the CDR3 is TGTGCCAGCAGTTTACTTGAGACAGGGAACCCCGGGGAGCTGTTTTTT. Protein sequence: CASSLLETGNPGELFF.